Listed below are T cell receptor beta chains from one sample, sequenced in a study of cytomegalovirus exposure and HLA in healthy donors. Sequenced by immunoSEQ multiplex PCR; TCRdb stores in-frame clones only, minus some. The table lists roughly 160,000 clones, less than 90% of them singletons. Sequencing was carried out using PBMCs. The source is a man in his thirties or forties in good health and CMV-seronegative. Both conserved end residues are part of each CDR3. Each record gives: J gene, D gene, V gene, CDR3 protein. A D gene is named only where the DNA matches it firmly.

j_call: TRBJ2-3
d_call: -
v_call: TRBV27
cdr3_aa: CASSPSQIADTQYF

j_call: TRBJ2-5
d_call: -
v_call: TRBV2
cdr3_aa: CASSAETLETQYF

j_call: TRBJ1-6
d_call: -
v_call: TRBV27
cdr3_aa: CASSFFTRGNSYNSPLHF

j_call: TRBJ2-7
d_call: TRBD1
v_call: TRBV28
cdr3_aa: CASSFSRGLYEQYF

j_call: TRBJ1-1
d_call: -
v_call: TRBV6-5
cdr3_aa: CATGGKRNTEAFF

j_call: TRBJ1-1
d_call: TRBD1
v_call: TRBV9
cdr3_aa: CASSPGTGVEAFF

j_call: TRBJ2-1
d_call: -
v_call: TRBV27
cdr3_aa: CASSLWGYEQFF

j_call: TRBJ1-3
d_call: -
v_call: TRBV9
cdr3_aa: CASSVMGEGSGNTIYF

j_call: TRBJ1-5
d_call: -
v_call: TRBV4-1
cdr3_aa: CASSNLGLSNQPQHF

j_call: TRBJ2-3
d_call: TRBD1
v_call: TRBV29-1
cdr3_aa: CSVDGRTGRTDTQYF

j_call: TRBJ2-1
d_call: -
v_call: TRBV30
cdr3_aa: CAGTDYNEQFF

j_call: TRBJ1-2
d_call: -
v_call: TRBV20-1
cdr3_aa: CSALREDGYTF

j_call: TRBJ2-3
d_call: -
v_call: TRBV11-1
cdr3_aa: CASSPTPGSHTQYF

j_call: TRBJ1-2
d_call: -
v_call: TRBV6-5
cdr3_aa: CASSYDRGIYGYTF

j_call: TRBJ1-2
d_call: TRBD1
v_call: TRBV5-4
cdr3_aa: CASGDRGEHNTF

j_call: TRBJ2-5
d_call: TRBD1
v_call: TRBV7-2
cdr3_aa: CASSRDRVEETQYF